These 18 T cell receptor beta chains came from one sample sequenced in a study of cytomegalovirus exposure and HLA in healthy donors. The study ran its PCR with 60 Vbeta and 13 Jbeta primers. This table comes from immunoSEQ multiplex PCR, and its TCRdb copy is limited to in-frame clones, with some not included. The data hold just under 150,000 clones, with 75% to 90% observed a single time. Sequenced sample: PBMCs. The receptors come from a woman aged 30 to 39 in good health and CMV-seronegative.

This clone occurred a few times. This sequence joins TRBV19 and TRBJ1-5, with TRBD1 matching over 7 bases. The germline V gene has CDR1 LNHDA and CDR2 SQIVND (reference sequence). With V trimmed by 2 bases and J by 6 bases, 1 base remained unmatched. This CDR3 contains 13 residues. CDR3 residues: CASSIQGVQPQHF. Here the CDR3 DNA reads TGTGCCAGTAGTATACAGGGGGTTCAGCCCCAGCATTTT.

The chain combines TRBV29-1 with TRBJ2-7; 7 bases fit TRBD2. Per germline, CDR1 SQVTM and CDR2 ANQGSEA. V lost 6 bases, J lost 7 bases, and 18 bases stayed unmatched. This CDR3 is built from 15 residues. CDR3 amino acids: CSVKGLYAGVGEQYF. The CDR3 region has the DNA TGCAGCGTAAAAGGCCTCTACGCGGGGGTGGGGGAGCAGTACTTC.

V usage is TRBV6-1 and J usage is TRBJ1-6; 9 positions agree with TRBD1. This CDR3 is built from 15 residues. Trimming removed 7 bases from V and 7 bases from J; junction bases left unmatched: 8. CDR1 MNHNS and CDR2 SASEGT come from the germline V gene. The CDR3 protein is CASIWTGEINSPLHF. Written as DNA, the CDR3 is TGTGCCAGCATTTGGACAGGGGAGATAAATTCACCCCTCCACTTT.

The chain uses TRBV5-1 and TRBJ2-5; weak D call: TRBD1 (6 bases). The CDR3 has 13 amino acids. V gave up 6 bases and J gave up 0 bases, with 9 bases separating them. CDR1 is SGHRS, CDR2 YFSETQ, per germline. CDR3 coding DNA: TGCGCCAGCAAGGACAGCAACCAAGAGACCCAGTACTTC. Its protein product is CASKDSNQETQYF.

This clone is a singleton in its sample. For the CDR3, the DNA is TGCGCCAGCAGCCAAGATGTACGGGGACTGGGCGGCTACACCTTC. Translated: CASSQDVRGLGGYTF. The chain is built from TRBV4-3 and TRBJ1-2; D is possibly TRBD1 (5 bases). V was shortened by 0 bases and J by 8 bases, with 16 bases between the two germline ends. The CDR3 is made up of 15 amino acids. In germline, CDR1 is LGHNA, CDR2 YSLEER.

J is TRBJ2-1 and V is TRBV14; TRBD1 is a possible D gene (6 bases). The V and J ends lost 2 bases and 6 bases respectively, with 20 bases between them. Looked up from germline, CDR1 is SGHDN and CDR2 is FVKESK. This CDR3 has 17 residues. CDR3: CASSQFVTGYVGNEQFF. The CDR3 DNA follows: TGTGCCAGCAGCCAATTTGTAACAGGGTATGTAGGCAATGAGCAGTTCTTC.

The V gene is TRBV6-4, the J gene TRBJ1-1, with 10 bases that match TRBD1. V shed 4 bases and J 5 bases; nucleotides not matched to a gene: 7. Germline loops: CDR1 MRHNA, CDR2 SNTAGT. This CDR3 region has 15 residues. The CDR3 DNA is TGTGCCAGCAGTGTCTCTGGACAGGGGGGTACTGAAGCTTTCTTT. Protein sequence: CASSVSGQGGTEAFF.

This clone was recorded only once. V usage is TRBV6-1 and J usage is TRBJ2-2; TRBD1 might be the D (5 bases). Germline V CDR1 and CDR2: MNHNS, SASEGT. V lost 5 bases, J lost 1 base, and 11 bases lay in between. The CDR3 contains 15 residues. CDR3: CASSLLRGNTGELFF. CDR3 sequence (DNA): TGTGCCAGCAGTCTCCTAAGGGGGAACACCGGGGAGCTGTTTTTT.

This rearrangement joins TRBV6-4 to TRBJ1-5; D is unclear. CDR1 and CDR2 (germline): MRHNA, SNTAGT. There are 15 residues in the CDR3. V was clipped by 2 bases and J by 2 bases, with 10 bases between them. The CDR3 is CASSDEGGGNQPQHF. The CDR3 DNA is TGTGCCAGCAGTGACGAGGGTGGGGGCAATCAGCCCCAGCATTTT.

The chain joins TRBV7-3 to TRBJ2-5; 7 nucleotides align to TRBD1. This CDR3 spans 14 amino acids. V shed 0 bases and J 5 bases; nucleotides not matched to a gene: 3. Per germline, CDR1 SGHTA and CDR2 FQGTGA. The chain's CDR3 is CASSLTGQPETQYF. The CDR3 DNA is TGTGCCAGCAGCTTAACGGGACAGCCGGAGACCCAGTACTTC.

This rearrangement joins TRBV19 to TRBJ1-6; D is uncertain. The germline V and J ends were trimmed by 9 bases and 7 bases, with 10 bases remaining between them. Per germline, CDR1 LNHDA and CDR2 SQIVND (reference sequence). The CDR3 sequence is 12 residues long. CDR3 in amino acids: CASRDYNSPLHF. CDR3 DNA: TGTGCCAGCCGGGATTACAATTCACCCCTCCACTTT.

The chain recombines TRBV2 with TRBJ1-5; tentative D call: TRBD1 (5 bases). V was cut by 7 bases and J by 9 bases, with 16 bases left in between. Germline V CDR1 and CDR2: SNHLY, FYNNEI. The CDR3 spans 13 residues. DNA for the CDR3: TGTGCCAGCAACAGGTTGGGGGGGTTGCCCCAGCATTTT. Translating gives CASNRLGGLPQHF.

The rearrangement joins TRBV9 to TRBJ1-6; D not resolved. Per germline, CDR1 SGDLS and CDR2 YYNGEE. This CDR3 contains 14 residues. V was clipped by 6 bases and J by 14 bases, with 21 bases between them. CDR3 protein: CASNEGDAGRALHF. DNA for the CDR3: TGTGCCAGCAATGAGGGCGACGCCGGGCGGGCCCTCCACTTT.

This clone was detected many times. This chain uses TRBV4-3 with TRBJ1-4; TRBD1 matches 11 bases. CDR3 size: 15 residues. Unmatched junction bases numbered 4, after V lost 4 bases and J lost 6 bases. Germline V gene lookup returns CDR1 LGHNA and CDR2 YSLEER. CDR3 bases: TGCGCCAGCAGCCGGACAGGGGGCTCGGATGAAAAACTGTTTTTT. Translating gives CASSRTGGSDEKLFF.

The chain combines TRBV10-3 with TRBJ2-1, with 10 nucleotides matching TRBD2. V lost 2 bases and J lost 3; bases outside the gene matches: 10. The CDR3 is made up of 18 amino acids. Germline CDR1 ENHRY, CDR2 SYGVKD. CDR3 loop: CAISESLRTSGIYNEQFF. CDR3 nucleotide sequence: TGTGCCATCAGTGAGAGTCTGAGGACTAGCGGAATCTACAATGAGCAGTTCTTC.

The rearrangement links TRBV19 to TRBJ1-3; D remains ambiguous. Germline CDR1 is LNHDA and CDR2 is SQIVND (reference sequence). The CDR3 is 13 amino acids. Between the trimmed V and J ends, which lost 5 bases and 4 bases, there was a span of 9 bases. The CDR3 DNA sequence: TGTGCCAGTAGTTCCCACCAGGGAAACACCATATATTTT. Protein product: CASSSHQGNTIYF.

This chain uses TRBV5-4 with TRBJ1-2; no reliable D call. Trimming removed 4 bases at V and 0 bases at J, with 16 bases between. Germline CDR1 reads SGHNT; CDR2 reads YYREEE (reference sequence). The length of the CDR3 is 16 residues. The DNA for the CDR3 is TGTGCCAGCAGCCCCCGTCCGGGAGGGCCTAACTATGGCTACACCTTC. It translates to CASSPRPGGPNYGYTF.

This chain connects TRBV28 to TRBJ2-4, with a tentative D call TRBD1 (6 bases). This CDR3 contains 13 residues. The V gene's germline CDR1 is MDHEN and CDR2 SYDVKM. The V gene lost 8 bases and the J gene lost 5 bases, with 13 bases spanning the gap. CDR3 sequence (DNA): TGTGCCAGCTCCCTGGGGGCTGAAAACATTCAGTACTTC. Translation gives CASSLGAENIQYF.